The 17 T cell receptor beta chains presented below share a single source sample, sequenced in a study of shared clonotypes between healthy human individuals. Clones were sequenced by immunoSEQ multiplex PCR, and TCRdb holds only the in-frame ones, with some missing. The table has under 1 million clones, over 90% seen once. Cells designated naive CD8 were CD45RO-negative and were positively selected for CCR7, with terminally differentiated effector memory CD45RA+ cells excluded. Sequencing input: naive CD8+ T cells sorted from blood. Every receptor here comes from a man aged 30 to 45 in good health.

This clone showed up just a few times. This rearrangement joins TRBV27 to TRBJ2-7; D is unresolved. CDR1 is MNHEY, CDR2 SMNVEV, per germline (reference sequence). Trimming removed 0 bases at V and 3 bases at J, with 12 bases between. The CDR3 has 15 residues. DNA for the CDR3: TGTGCCAGCAGTTTATCGATCACTAACATCTACGAGCAGTACTTC. It yields the protein CASSLSITNIYEQYF.

In nucleotides, the CDR3 is TGTGCCAGCATGGGGGCCTACGAGCAGTACTTC. Its protein is CASMGAYEQYF. The gene calls are TRBV27 and TRBJ2-7; possibly TRBD1 or TRBD2 for D (5 bases each). V dropped 7 bases and J dropped 2 bases, with 6 bases sitting between them. Germline lookup yields CDR1 MNHEY and CDR2 SMNVEV (reference sequence). The CDR3 length is 11 residues.

The chain links TRBV27 to TRBJ2-4, with 7 bases lining up with TRBD2. This CDR3 contains 16 residues. With 1 base clipped from V and 0 bases from J, the junction kept 3 bases outside the gene matches. Germline V gene data show CDR1 as MNHEY and CDR2 as SMNVEV (reference sequence). CDR3 residues: CASSLYSGLAKNIQYF. The CDR3 DNA is TGTGCCAGCAGTTTATATAGCGGGCTAGCCAAAAACATTCAGTACTTC.

The genes are TRBV4-3 and TRBJ2-1, with D maybe TRBD2 (5 bases). Germline CDR1 LGHNA, CDR2 YSLEER. The V end lost 0 bases, the J end lost 0 bases, and 12 bases lay between the germline ends. The CDR3 is 17 residues long. The CDR3 here is CASSQDYRESSYNEQFF. CDR3 DNA sequence: TGCGCCAGCAGCCAAGATTATAGGGAGAGCTCCTACAATGAGCAGTTCTTC.

This clone was detected only a few times. The chain uses TRBV11-2 and TRBJ2-2, with a weak D call TRBD2 (6 bases). Trimming removed 2 bases at V and 6 bases at J, with 13 bases between. The CDR3 is 15 residues long. The germline V gene encodes CDR1 SGHAT and CDR2 FQNNGV. DNA of the CDR3: TGTGCCAGCAGCTTACTCCTCCCGGGGGCCGGGGAGCTGTTTTTT. It is translated as CASSLLLPGAGELFF.

This chain links TRBV5-4 with TRBJ2-7; no reliable D call. V lost 0 bases and J lost 1, with 11 bases in between. The CDR3 consists of 15 residues. CDR1 SGHNT and CDR2 YYREEE come from the germline V gene (reference sequence). CDR3 loop: CASSLDRTNSYEQYF. As DNA, the CDR3 is TGTGCCAGCAGCTTGGATCGTACCAATTCCTACGAGCAGTACTTC.

This clone was recorded once. This sequence joins TRBV4-1 and TRBJ2-1, with 7 bases fitting TRBD2. The CDR3 covers 16 residues. CDR1 MGHRA and CDR2 YSYEKL come from the germline V gene. V shed 0 bases, J shed 4 bases, and the junction held 6 bases outside the gene matches. In DNA, the CDR3 is TGCGCCAGCAGCCAAGAATCGTGGGAGGGGTACAATGAGCAGTTCTTC. This codes for CASSQESWEGYNEQFF.

This clone was found once. J is TRBJ2-1 and V is TRBV7-9; D is unresolved. Germline-derived CDR1 and CDR2 are SEHNR and FQNEAQ (reference sequence). The CDR3 has 9 residues. V lost 11 bases and J lost 9, with 8 bases in between. CDR3 sequence: CALGAEQFF. The CDR3 DNA reads as TGTGCCCTGGGCGCTGAGCAGTTCTTC.

The chain couples TRBV19 to TRBJ1-3; D gene unclear. The germline V gene encodes CDR1 LNHDA and CDR2 SQIVND (reference sequence). The CDR3 runs 15 residues. V was shortened by 5 bases and J by 0 bases, with 11 bases between the two germline ends. In DNA, the CDR3 is TGTGCCAGTAGTCCCTCGTACCACTCTGGAAACACCATATATTTT. It encodes CASSPSYHSGNTIYF.

The chain couples TRBV29-1 to TRBJ2-3; tentative D call: TRBD2 (7 bases). V was cut by 4 bases and J by 2 bases, with 13 bases left in between. CDR1 SQVTM and CDR2 ANQGSEA come from the germline V gene. The CDR3 spans 14 residues. For the CDR3, the DNA is TGCAGCGTTGTAGAGGGGGGGTTCACAGATACGCAGTATTTT. Its translation: CSVVEGGFTDTQYF.

The chain has TRBV27 and TRBJ1-1; no firm D call. V lost 3 bases and J lost 1, with 9 bases in between. Germline CDR1 is MNHEY and CDR2 is SMNVEV (reference sequence). CDR3 length: 14 residues. This CDR3 reads CASSFRAPNTEAFF. The CDR3 DNA sequence: TGTGCCAGCAGTTTTAGGGCCCCGAACACTGAAGCTTTCTTT.

The chain couples TRBV9 to TRBJ1-3; D gene uncertain. The V gene's germline CDR1 is SGDLS and CDR2 YYNGEE. This CDR3 is built from 14 residues. The V gene lost 2 bases and the J gene lost 1 base, with 7 bases spanning the gap. This chain's CDR3 is CASSVGSSGNTIYF. In DNA, the CDR3 is TGTGCCAGCAGCGTTGGGTCTTCTGGAAACACCATATATTTT.

The rearrangement joins TRBV19 to TRBJ2-2; D call uncertain. From germline, CDR1 is LNHDA and CDR2 SQIVND (reference sequence). Deletions cut 5 bases from V and 2 bases from J, with 3 bases between. The CDR3 sequence is 12 residues long. In DNA, the CDR3 is TGTGCCAGTAGTTTTAACACCGGGGAGCTGTTTTTT. It translates to CASSFNTGELFF.

The rearrangement joins TRBV2 to TRBJ2-1; 10 positions agree with TRBD1. V was clipped by 8 bases and J by 7 bases; unmatched bases: 2. Germline V gives CDR1 SNHLY, CDR2 FYNNEI. The CDR3 loop spans 12 amino acids. The CDR3 loop is CASLGQGNEQFF. The CDR3 region has the DNA TGTGCCAGCCTGGGACAGGGGAATGAGCAGTTCTTC.

Points on this clone: Other DNA variants within this sample encode the same CDR3. The chain recombines TRBV27 with TRBJ1-1; D uncertain. The V end was cut by 0 bases, the J end by 3 bases, with 5 bases between. The germline V gene has CDR1 MNHEY and CDR2 SMNVEV (reference sequence). The CDR3 contains 13 residues. The CDR3 DNA reads as TGTGCCAGCAGTTTATCGGGCTACACTGAAGCTTTCTTT. It yields the protein CASSLSGYTEAFF.

This clone appeared once. V gene TRBV4-3 combines with J gene TRBJ2-1; 7 bases agree with TRBD2. This CDR3 region has 16 residues. Germline CDR1 and CDR2: LGHNA and YSLEER. Unmatched junction bases numbered 6, after V lost 3 bases and J lost 1 base. CDR3 loop: CASSHARGGSYNEQFF. Here the CDR3 DNA reads TGCGCCAGCAGCCATGCGAGGGGAGGGTCCTACAATGAGCAGTTCTTC.

The chain has TRBV27 and TRBJ2-1; 8 bases are shared with TRBD1. CDR3 size: 16 residues. The J segment lost 2 bases and the V segment lost 5 bases, leaving 8 bases of the junction unmatched. Per germline, CDR1 MNHEY and CDR2 SMNVEV (reference sequence). The CDR3 sequence is CASSRSGGEPYNEQFF. The DNA for the CDR3 is TGTGCCAGCAGTAGATCAGGGGGCGAACCCTACAATGAGCAGTTCTTC.